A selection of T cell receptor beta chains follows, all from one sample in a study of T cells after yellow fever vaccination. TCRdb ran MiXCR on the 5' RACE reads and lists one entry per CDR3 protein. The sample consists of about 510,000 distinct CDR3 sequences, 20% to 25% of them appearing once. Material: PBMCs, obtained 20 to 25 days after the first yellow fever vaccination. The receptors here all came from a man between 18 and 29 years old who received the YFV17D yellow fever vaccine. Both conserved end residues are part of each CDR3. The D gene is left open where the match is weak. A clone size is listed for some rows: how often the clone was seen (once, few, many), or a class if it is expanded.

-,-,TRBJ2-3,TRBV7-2,TGTGCCAGCAGCTTACGACAGCCCGGGACAGATACGCAGTATTTT,CASSLRQPGTDTQYF
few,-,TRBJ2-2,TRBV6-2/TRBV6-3,TGTGCCAGCAGTTGGGGGGTCACGAACACCGGGGAGCTGTTTTTT,CASSWGVTNTGELFF
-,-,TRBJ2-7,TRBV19,TGTGCCAGTGGGGGGACGGACCTCTACGAGCAGTACTTC,CASGGTDLYEQYF
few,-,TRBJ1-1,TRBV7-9,TGTGCCAGCAGCTTAAGTTCTGGGGGGGGGATCGCTGAAGCTTTCTTT,CASSLSSGGGIAEAFF
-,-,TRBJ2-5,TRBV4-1,TGCGCCAGCAGCCAGGAAAGGAGGGGGCAAGAGACCCAGTACTTC,CASSQERRGQETQYF
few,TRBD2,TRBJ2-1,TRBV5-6,TGTGCCAGCAGCCTGACTAGCGGGAGCAATGAGCAGTTCTTC,CASSLTSGSNEQFF
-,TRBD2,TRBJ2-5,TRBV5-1,TGCGCCAGCAGGCGGTCAGTAGCGGGCCACGGGGGGGAGACCCAGTACTTC,CASRRSVAGHGGETQYF
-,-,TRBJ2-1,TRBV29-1,TGCAGCGTTGATCCCCCAACGGAGCCTCACAATGAGCAGTTCTTC,CSVDPPTEPHNEQFF
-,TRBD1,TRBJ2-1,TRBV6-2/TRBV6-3,TGTGCCAGCGGGGGATCGACAGGGGGCCTCTACAATGAGCAGTTCTTC,CASGGSTGGLYNEQFF
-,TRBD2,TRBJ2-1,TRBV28,TGTGCCAGCAGCCCTAGGGTTGTCGGGGGGGCCCATGACAATGAGCAGTTCTTC,CASSPRVVGGAHDNEQFF
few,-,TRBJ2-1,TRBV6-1,TGTGCCAGCAGTGCCCACGTAAAGGGCAATGAGCAGTTCTTC,CASSAHVKGNEQFF
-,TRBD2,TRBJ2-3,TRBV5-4,TGTGCCAGCAGCTACGGCGGGGGGGTTAATACGCAGTATTTT,CASSYGGGVNTQYF
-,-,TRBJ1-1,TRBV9,TGTGCCAGCAGCGTACGGGGGATTGCCGAAGCTTTCTTT,CASSVRGIAEAFF
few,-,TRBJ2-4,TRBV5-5,TGTGCCAGCAGCTCCCAACGCATCGGAGCCAAAAACATTCAGTACTTC,CASSSQRIGAKNIQYF
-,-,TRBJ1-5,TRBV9,TGTGCCAGCAGCGTAGCCGTAGGGGTCAATCAGCCCCAGCATTTT,CASSVAVGVNQPQHF
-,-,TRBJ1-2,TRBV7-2,TGTGCCAGCAGCTTACCGGGAGGAGACCATGGCTACACCTTC,CASSLPGGDHGYTF
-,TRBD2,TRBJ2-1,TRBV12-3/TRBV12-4,TGTGCCAGCAGTCCCCCTGGGGCGGGACTAGCGGTCCACAATGAGCAGTTCTTC,CASSPPGAGLAVHNEQFF
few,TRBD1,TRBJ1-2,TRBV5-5,TGTGCCAGCAGCTTTGACAGGGCCTATGGCTACACCTTC,CASSFDRAYGYTF
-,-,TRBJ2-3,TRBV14,TGTGCCAGCAGCCCGGCCAACGGAGGGTCGAGAAATACGCAGTATTTT,CASSPANGGSRNTQYF
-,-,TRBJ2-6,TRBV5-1,TGCGCCAGCAGCCCCTATGGGGCAAGAGGGGCCAACGTCCTGACTTTC,CASSPYGARGANVLTF
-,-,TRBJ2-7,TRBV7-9,TGTGCCAGCAGCTTCCCAGGTCGCTACGAGCAGTACTTC,CASSFPGRYEQYF
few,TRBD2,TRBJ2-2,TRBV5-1,TGCGCCAGCAGCTTGGTAGTCGGACTAGCGGGAACCGGGGAGCTGTTTTTT,CASSLVVGLAGTGELFF
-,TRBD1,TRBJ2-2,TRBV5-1,TGCGCCAGCACCCTACAGGGGGTCTCGAACACCGGGGAGCTGTTTTTT,CASTLQGVSNTGELFF
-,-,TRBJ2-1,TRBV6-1,TGTGCCAGCAGGTCGGGAATCTCCTACAATGAGCAGTTCTTC,CASRSGISYNEQFF
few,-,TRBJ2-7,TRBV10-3,TGTGCCATCAGCGACCGAAAGGGACACAGCTACGAGCAGTACTTC,CAISDRKGHSYEQYF
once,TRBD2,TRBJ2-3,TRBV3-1,TGTGCCAGCAGCCACGTGACTAGCGGGCCACGCACAGATACGCAGTATTTT,CASSHVTSGPRTDTQYF
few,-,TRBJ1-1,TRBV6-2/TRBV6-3,TGTGCCAGCAGCCTACAGGGCCCCGGTGAAGCTTTCTTT,CASSLQGPGEAFF
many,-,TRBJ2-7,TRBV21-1,TGTGCCAGCAGCATTGGGACAGGGAAGAGGTACTACGAGCAGTACTTC,CASSIGTGKRYYEQYF
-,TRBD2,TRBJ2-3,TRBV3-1,TGTGCCAGCAGCTCAACGGGCGGGGGGACCACAGATACGCAGTATTTT,CASSSTGGGTTDTQYF
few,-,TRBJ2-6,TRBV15,TGTGCCACCAGCGGGACTCTGTACTCTGGGGCCAACGTCCTGACTTTC,CATSGTLYSGANVLTF
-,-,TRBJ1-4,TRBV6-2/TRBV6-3,TGTGCCAGCAAGCTCCCGGGACGGCGGAGGGAAAAACTGTTTTTT,CASKLPGRRREKLFF
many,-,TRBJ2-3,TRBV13,TGTGCCAGCAGCTCCCGCCCGGAGGGGGCTCACACAGATACGCAGTATTTT,CASSSRPEGAHTDTQYF
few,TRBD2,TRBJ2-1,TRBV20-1,TGCAGTGCTAAGACTAGCGGGGGGGCCAATGAGCAGTTCTTC,CSAKTSGGANEQFF
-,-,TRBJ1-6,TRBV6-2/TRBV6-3,TGTGCCAGCACCACCGGACTGATGAATTCACCCCTCCACTTT,CASTTGLMNSPLHF
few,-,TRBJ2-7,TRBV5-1,TGCGCCAGCAGCTTGCCTGGGACGGCCTACGAGCAGTACTTC,CASSLPGTAYEQYF
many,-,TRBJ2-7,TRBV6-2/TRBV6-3,TGTGCCAGCAGTTACTCGACCGCCTACGAGCAGTACTTC,CASSYSTAYEQYF
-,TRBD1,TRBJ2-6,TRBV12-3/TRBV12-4,TGTGCCAGCAGTTCCAGGACAGGTCTGGCGGGGGCCAACGTCCTGACTTTC,CASSSRTGLAGANVLTF
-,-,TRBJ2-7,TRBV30,TGTGCCTGGAGCCGAGACAACAAATTTTACGAGCAGTACTTC,CAWSRDNKFYEQYF
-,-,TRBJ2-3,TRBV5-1,TGCGCCAGCAGCCCGGATTCGGGTAGCAATACGCAGTATTTT,CASSPDSGSNTQYF
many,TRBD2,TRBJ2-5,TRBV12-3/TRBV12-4,TGTGCCAGCAGAACTAGCGGGGGGGCCGGGGAGACCCAGTACTTC,CASRTSGGAGETQYF